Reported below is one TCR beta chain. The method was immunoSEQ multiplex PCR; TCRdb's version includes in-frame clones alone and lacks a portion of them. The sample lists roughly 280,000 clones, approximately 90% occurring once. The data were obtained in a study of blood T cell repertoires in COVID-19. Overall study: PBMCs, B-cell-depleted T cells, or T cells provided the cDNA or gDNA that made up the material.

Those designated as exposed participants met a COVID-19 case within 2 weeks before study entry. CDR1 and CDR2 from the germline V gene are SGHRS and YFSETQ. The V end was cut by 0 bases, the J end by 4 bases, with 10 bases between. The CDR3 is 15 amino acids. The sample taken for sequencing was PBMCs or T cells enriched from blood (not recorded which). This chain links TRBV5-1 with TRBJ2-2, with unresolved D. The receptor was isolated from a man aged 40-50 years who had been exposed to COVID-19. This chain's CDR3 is CASSLGLVPTGELFF. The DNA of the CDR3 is TGCGCCAGCAGCTTGGGGCTAGTGCCCACCGGGGAGCTGTTTTTT.